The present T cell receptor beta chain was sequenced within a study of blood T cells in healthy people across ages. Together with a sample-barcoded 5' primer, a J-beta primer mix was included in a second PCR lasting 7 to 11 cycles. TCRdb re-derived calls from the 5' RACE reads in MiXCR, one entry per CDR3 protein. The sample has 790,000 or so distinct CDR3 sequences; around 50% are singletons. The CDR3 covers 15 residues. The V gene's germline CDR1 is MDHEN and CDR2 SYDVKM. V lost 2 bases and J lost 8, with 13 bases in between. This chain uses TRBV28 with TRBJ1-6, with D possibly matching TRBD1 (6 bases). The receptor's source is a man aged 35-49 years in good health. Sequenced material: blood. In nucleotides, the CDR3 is TGTGCCAGCAGTTTAGGTGGCAGGGGAGATTCACCCCTCCACTTT. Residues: CASSLGGRGDSPLHF.